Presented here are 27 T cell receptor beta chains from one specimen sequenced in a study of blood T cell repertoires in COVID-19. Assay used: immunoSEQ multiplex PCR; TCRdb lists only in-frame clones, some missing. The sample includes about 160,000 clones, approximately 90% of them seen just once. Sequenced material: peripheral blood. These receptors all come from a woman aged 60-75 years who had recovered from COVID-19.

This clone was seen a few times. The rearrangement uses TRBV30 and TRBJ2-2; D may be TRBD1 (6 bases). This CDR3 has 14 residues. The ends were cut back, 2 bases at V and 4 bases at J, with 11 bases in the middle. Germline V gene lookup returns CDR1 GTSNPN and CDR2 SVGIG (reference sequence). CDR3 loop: CAWSSKTGTGELFF. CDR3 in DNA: TGTGCCTGGAGTTCTAAGACAGGCACCGGGGAGCTGTTTTTT.

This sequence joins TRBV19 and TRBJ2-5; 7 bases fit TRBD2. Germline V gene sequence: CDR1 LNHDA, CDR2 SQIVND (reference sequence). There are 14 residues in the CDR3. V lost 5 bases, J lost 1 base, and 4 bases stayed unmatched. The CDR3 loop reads CASSGWGGQETQYF. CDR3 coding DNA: TGTGCCAGTAGTGGGTGGGGGGGCCAAGAGACCCAGTACTTC.

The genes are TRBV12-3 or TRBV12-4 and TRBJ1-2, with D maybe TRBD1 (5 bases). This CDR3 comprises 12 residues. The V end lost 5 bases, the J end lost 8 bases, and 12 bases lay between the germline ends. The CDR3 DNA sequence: TGTGCCAGCAGTCCCCAGGGAAGCGGCTACACCTTC. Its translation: CASSPQGSGYTF.

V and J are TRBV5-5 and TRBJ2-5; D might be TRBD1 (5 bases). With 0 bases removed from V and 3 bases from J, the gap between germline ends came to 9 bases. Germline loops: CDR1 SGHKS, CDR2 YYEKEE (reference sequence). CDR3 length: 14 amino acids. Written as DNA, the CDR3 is TGTGCCAGCAGCTTGGTGGCAGGGAAAGAGACCCAGTACTTC. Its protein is CASSLVAGKETQYF.

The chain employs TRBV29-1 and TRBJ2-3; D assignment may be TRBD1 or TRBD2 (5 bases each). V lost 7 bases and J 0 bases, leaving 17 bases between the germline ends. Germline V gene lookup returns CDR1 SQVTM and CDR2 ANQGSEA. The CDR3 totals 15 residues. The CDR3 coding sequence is TGCAGCGGGGGGTCAGCTGCAGGGAGCACAGATACGCAGTATTTT. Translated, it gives CSGGSAAGSTDTQYF.

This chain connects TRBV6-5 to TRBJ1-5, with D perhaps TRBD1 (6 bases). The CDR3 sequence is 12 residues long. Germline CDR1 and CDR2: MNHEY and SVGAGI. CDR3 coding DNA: TGTCCGGGGGGCTCAGGTAATCAGCCCCAGCATTTT. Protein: CPGGSGNQPQHF.

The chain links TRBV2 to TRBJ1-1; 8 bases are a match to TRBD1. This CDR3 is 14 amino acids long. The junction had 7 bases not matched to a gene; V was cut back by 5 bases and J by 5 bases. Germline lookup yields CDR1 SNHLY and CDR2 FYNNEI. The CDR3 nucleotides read TGTGCCAGCAGTAAAAACAGGGGGGGGACTGAAGCTTTCTTT. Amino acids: CASSKNRGGTEAFF.

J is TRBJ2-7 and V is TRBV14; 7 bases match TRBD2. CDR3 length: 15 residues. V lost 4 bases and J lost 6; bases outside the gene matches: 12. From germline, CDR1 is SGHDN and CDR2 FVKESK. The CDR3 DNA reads TGTGCCAGCAGCCCCTCCCTGGGAGGGACTTCCGAGCAGTACTTC. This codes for CASSPSLGGTSEQYF.

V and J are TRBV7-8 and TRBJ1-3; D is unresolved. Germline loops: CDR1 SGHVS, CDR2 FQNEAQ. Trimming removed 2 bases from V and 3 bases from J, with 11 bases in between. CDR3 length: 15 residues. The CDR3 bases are TGTGCCAGCAGCTTAACGTTAGCGATTGGAAACACCATATATTTT. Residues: CASSLTLAIGNTIYF.

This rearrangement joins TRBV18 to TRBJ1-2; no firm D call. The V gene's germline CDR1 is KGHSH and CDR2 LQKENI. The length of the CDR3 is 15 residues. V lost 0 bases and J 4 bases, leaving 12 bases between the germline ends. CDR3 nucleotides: TGTGCCAGCTCACCACCTCAACTACGATCCTATGGCTACACCTTC. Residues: CASSPPQLRSYGYTF. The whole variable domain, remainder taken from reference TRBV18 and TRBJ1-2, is NAGVMQNPRHLVRRRGQEARLRCSPMKGHSHVYWYRQLPEEGLKFMVYLQKENIIDESGMPKERFSAEFPKEGPSILRIQQVVRGDSAAYFCASSPPQLRSYGYTFGSGTRLTVV.

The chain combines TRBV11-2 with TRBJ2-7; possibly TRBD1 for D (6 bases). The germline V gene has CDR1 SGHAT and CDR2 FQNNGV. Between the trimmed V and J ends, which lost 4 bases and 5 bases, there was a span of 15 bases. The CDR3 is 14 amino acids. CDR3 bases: TGTGCCAGCAGCTCCACAGGGATCGTGAACGAGCAGTACTTC. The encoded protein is CASSSTGIVNEQYF.

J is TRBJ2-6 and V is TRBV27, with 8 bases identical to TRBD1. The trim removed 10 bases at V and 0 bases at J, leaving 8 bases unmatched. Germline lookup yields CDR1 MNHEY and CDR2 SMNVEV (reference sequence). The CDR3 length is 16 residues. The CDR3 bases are TGTGCCACCCGGACAGGGAGTTTCTCTGGGGCCAACGTCCTGACTTTC. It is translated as CATRTGSFSGANVLTF.

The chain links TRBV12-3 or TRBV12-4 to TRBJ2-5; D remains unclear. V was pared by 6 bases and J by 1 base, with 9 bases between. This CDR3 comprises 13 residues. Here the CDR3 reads CASRRLRQETQYF. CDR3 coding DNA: TGTGCCAGCAGAAGACTGCGCCAAGAGACCCAGTACTTC.

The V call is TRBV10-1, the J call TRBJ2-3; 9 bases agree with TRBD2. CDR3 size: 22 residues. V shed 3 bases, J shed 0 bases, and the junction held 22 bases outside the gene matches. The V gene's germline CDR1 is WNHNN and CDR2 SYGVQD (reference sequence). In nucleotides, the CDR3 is TGCGCCAGCAGTGATCTCTACCGTGGACTAGCGAACATATCCTCTAGCACAGATACGCAGTATTTT. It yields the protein CASSDLYRGLANISSSTDTQYF.

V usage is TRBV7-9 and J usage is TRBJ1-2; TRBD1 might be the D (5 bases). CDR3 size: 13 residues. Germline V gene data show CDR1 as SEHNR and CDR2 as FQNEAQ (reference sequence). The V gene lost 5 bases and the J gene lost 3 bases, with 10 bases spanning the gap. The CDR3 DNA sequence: TGTGCCAGCAGCCATGCAGGGCACTATGGCTACACCTTC. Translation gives CASSHAGHYGYTF.

The DNA for the CDR3 is TGCGCCAGCAGCCAAGAGCAGGGAAGTTTATTGGCTTTCTTT. Protein sequence: CASSQEQGSLLAFF. The chain employs TRBV4-1 and TRBJ1-1, with D perhaps TRBD1 (5 bases). The CDR3 spans 14 residues. Germline V CDR1 and CDR2: MGHRA, YSYEKL. Trimming took 0 bases from V and 11 from J, leaving 16 bases between them.

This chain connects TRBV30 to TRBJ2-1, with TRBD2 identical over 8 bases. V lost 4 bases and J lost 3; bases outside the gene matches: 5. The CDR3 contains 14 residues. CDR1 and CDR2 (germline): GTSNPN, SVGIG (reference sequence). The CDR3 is CAWKGLAGYNEQFF. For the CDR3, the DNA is TGTGCCTGGAAGGGGCTAGCGGGCTACAATGAGCAGTTCTTC.

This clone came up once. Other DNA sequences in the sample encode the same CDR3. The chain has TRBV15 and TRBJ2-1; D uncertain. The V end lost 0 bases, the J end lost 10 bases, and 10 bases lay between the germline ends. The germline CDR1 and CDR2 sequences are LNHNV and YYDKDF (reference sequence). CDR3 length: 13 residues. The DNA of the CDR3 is TGTGCCACCAGCAGAGATCTCGGTTCGGAGCAGTTCTTC. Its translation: CATSRDLGSEQFF.

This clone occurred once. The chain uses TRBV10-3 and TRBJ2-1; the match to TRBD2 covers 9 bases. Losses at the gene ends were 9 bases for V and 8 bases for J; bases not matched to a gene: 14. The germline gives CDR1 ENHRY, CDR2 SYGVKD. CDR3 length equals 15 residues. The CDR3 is CAMSLGGGAGDEQFF. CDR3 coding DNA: TGTGCCATGTCCCTAGGCGGGGGGGCCGGGGATGAGCAGTTCTTC.

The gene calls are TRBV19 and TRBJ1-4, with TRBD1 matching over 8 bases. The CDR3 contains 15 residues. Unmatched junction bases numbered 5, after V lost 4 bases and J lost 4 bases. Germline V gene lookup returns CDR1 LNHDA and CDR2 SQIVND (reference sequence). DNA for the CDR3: TGTGCCAGTAGTACAGACAGGGGTGGTAATGAAAAACTGTTTTTT. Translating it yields CASSTDRGGNEKLFF.

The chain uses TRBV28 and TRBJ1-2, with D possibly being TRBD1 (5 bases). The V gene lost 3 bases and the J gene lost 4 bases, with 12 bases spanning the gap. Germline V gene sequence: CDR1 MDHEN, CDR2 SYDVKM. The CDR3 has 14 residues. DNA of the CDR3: TGTGCCAGCAGTTTCCAAGGGGCCCTCTATGGCTACACCTTC. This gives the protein CASSFQGALYGYTF.

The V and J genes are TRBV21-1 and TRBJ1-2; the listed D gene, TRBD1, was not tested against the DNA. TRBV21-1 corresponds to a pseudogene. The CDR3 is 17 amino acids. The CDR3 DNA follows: TGTGCCAGCAGCACCCCCAGAGGACAGGAGAGGAACTATGGCTACACCTTC. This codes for CASSTPRGQERNYGYTF.

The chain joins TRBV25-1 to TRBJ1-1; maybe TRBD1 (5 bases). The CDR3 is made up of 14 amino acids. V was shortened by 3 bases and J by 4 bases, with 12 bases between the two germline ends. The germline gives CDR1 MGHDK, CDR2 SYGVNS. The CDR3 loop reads CASSDYGGGTEAFF. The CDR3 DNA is TGTGCCAGCAGTGACTATGGGGGAGGCACTGAAGCTTTCTTT.

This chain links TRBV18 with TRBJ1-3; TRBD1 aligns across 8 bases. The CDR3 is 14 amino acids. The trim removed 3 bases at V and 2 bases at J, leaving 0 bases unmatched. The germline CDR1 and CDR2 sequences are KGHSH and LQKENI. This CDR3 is CASSPDRAGNTIYF. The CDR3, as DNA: TGTGCCAGCTCACCGGACAGGGCTGGAAACACCATATATTTT.

DNA for the CDR3: TGTGCCAGTAGTATTATAGGGGGCGAAATCGGTCAGCCCCAGCATTTT. Residues: CASSIIGGEIGQPQHF. The chain links TRBV19 to TRBJ1-5; 7 bases match TRBD1. Germline V gene sequence: CDR1 LNHDA, CDR2 SQIVND (reference sequence). The J segment lost 6 bases and the V segment lost 3 bases, leaving 11 bases of the junction unmatched. The CDR3 contains 16 residues.

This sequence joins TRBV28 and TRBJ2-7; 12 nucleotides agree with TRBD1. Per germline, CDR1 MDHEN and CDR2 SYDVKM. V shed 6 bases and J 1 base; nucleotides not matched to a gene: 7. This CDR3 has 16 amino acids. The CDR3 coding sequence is TGTGCCAGCAGCCCCGGGACAGGGGGCGGTTCCTACGAGCAGTACTTC. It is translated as CASSPGTGGGSYEQYF.

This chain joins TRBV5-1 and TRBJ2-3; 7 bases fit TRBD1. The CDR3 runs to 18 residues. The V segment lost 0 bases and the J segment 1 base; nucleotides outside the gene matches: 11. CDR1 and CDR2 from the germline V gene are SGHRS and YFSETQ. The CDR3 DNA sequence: TGCGCCAGCAGCTTGGACGGGACAGAAATATACCGCACAGATACGCAGTATTTT. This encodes CASSLDGTEIYRTDTQYF.